The clone carrying this TCR beta chain showed up just a few times. Antigen specificity is unknown. Trimming left V 4 bases short and J 8 bases short, with 10 bases between. The germline V gene has CDR1 MNHGY and CDR2 SAAAGT. This CDR3 comprises 12 residues. This entry comes from a study of T cells in localized non-small cell lung cancer. Study results and caveats: Detection in adjacent lung was observed for a median 57 of the top 100 tumor clones. Uninvolved adjacent lung, not tumor, had the highest T cell clonality. The study sequenced only one region of the tumor. As a result, intratumor heterogeneity could not be excluded and remains possible.

Sequencing used immunoSEQ multiplex PCR; TCRdb keeps in-frame clones, though not all of them. The profile shows more than 1,000 clones, approximately 24% of them singletons. This receptor was identified in a male donor older than 55 with stage II squamous cell lung carcinoma. The sequencing used normal lung tissue next to the tumor, collected before any cancer treatment. The chain carries TRBV6-8 and TRBJ2-3; no clear D gene. CDR3 sequence (DNA): TGTGCCAGCAGTTTCGGTCCCGGTACGCAGTATTTT. Translation gives CASSFGPGTQYF.